These 18 T cell receptor beta chains originate from one sample sequenced in a study of blood T cell repertoires in COVID-19. Sequencing was performed with immunoSEQ multiplex PCR; in TCRdb, only in-frame clones are kept and a portion is missing. The sample consists of about 330,000 clones, roughly 90% of them appearing once. Sequencing was done on a sample of peripheral blood. Receptors originate from a man between 25 and 39 years old with COVID-19, enrolled during active disease.

This clone was seen a handful of times. This rearrangement joins TRBV6-4 to TRBJ2-1; possible D gene TRBD2, 5 bases. Germline V gives CDR1 MRHNA, CDR2 SNTAGT. The CDR3 consists of 14 residues. V was trimmed by 0 bases and J by 6 bases, leaving 9 bases between them. The CDR3, as DNA: TGTGCCAGCAGTGACTCGAGCGGCGGCAATGAGCAGTTCTTC. Protein product: CASSDSSGGNEQFF.

V and J are TRBV30 and TRBJ2-1; the match to TRBD2 covers 7 bases. Germline-derived CDR1 and CDR2 are GTSNPN and SVGIG (reference sequence). J lost 2 bases, V lost 3 bases, and 13 bases had no gene match. The CDR3 totals 17 residues. CDR3 protein: CAWRPRGGGLAYNEQFF. CDR3 sequence (DNA): TGTGCCTGGAGGCCCCGGGGCGGGGGTTTAGCCTACAATGAGCAGTTCTTC.

The rearrangement joins TRBV2 to TRBJ1-2, with D tentatively TRBD1 (6 bases). The length of the CDR3 is 13 residues. CDR1 and CDR2 (germline): SNHLY, FYNNEI. The germline V and J ends were trimmed by 7 bases and 4 bases, with 13 bases remaining between them. In nucleotides, the CDR3 is TGTGCCAGCACACCGGGACACCTCTATGGCTACACCTTC. Translation gives CASTPGHLYGYTF.

The chain joins TRBV11-2 to TRBJ2-6; 11 bases map to TRBD1. There are 19 residues in the CDR3. Trimming took 3 bases from V and 1 from J; bases not matched to a gene: 8. Germline loops: CDR1 SGHAT, CDR2 FQNNGV. CDR3 residues: CASSFYPGQGVSGANVLTF. Here the CDR3 DNA reads TGTGCCAGCAGCTTTTACCCGGGACAGGGGGTTTCTGGGGCCAACGTCCTGACTTTC.

V and J are TRBV11-1 and TRBJ2-1; possibly TRBD2 for D (5 bases). The germline CDR1 and CDR2 sequences are SGHAT and FQDESV (reference sequence). Trimming left V 1 base short and J 6 bases short, with 10 bases between. This CDR3 contains 14 residues. Here the CDR3 DNA reads TGTGCCAGCAGCTTAGGTGGGAGTACCAATGAGCAGTTCTTC. Translated, it gives CASSLGGSTNEQFF.

The CDR3 loop reads CASSIYSRVGEKLFF. Here the CDR3 DNA reads TGTGCCAGTAGTATTTACTCCAGGGTCGGTGAAAAACTGTTTTTT. The chain has TRBV19 and TRBJ1-4, with D perhaps matching TRBD1 (5 bases). Trimming stripped 3 bases from V and 7 bases from J, with 15 bases between. Germline CDR1 LNHDA, CDR2 SQIVND (reference sequence). The CDR3 has 15 residues.

This clone is a singleton in its sample. This chain links TRBV29-1 with TRBJ2-7; tentative D call: TRBD1 (5 bases). Per the germline V gene, CDR1 is SQVTM and CDR2 is ANQGSEA. The CDR3 covers 11 residues. V lost 7 bases and J lost 5, with 12 bases in between. The CDR3 bases are TGCAGCGCTGCGGCAGGGAACGAGCAGTACTTC. Amino acids: CSAAAGNEQYF.

The rearrangement links TRBV5-6 to TRBJ1-1; TRBD1 is a possible D gene (6 bases). Trimming removed 2 bases from V and 1 base from J, with 15 bases in between. Germline lookup yields CDR1 SGHDT and CDR2 YYEEEE. This CDR3 comprises 16 residues. The CDR3 nucleotides are TGTGCCAGCAGCTTCACCCCGGGACAAGGGAACACTGAAGCTTTCTTT. As protein: CASSFTPGQGNTEAFF.

This chain connects TRBV5-4 to TRBJ1-6; tentatively, D is TRBD1 (6 bases). CDR3 size: 19 residues. Germline V gene data show CDR1 as SGHNT and CDR2 as YYREEE (reference sequence). V was pared by 3 bases and J by 0 bases, with 19 bases between. CDR3 sequence: CASSSPSGAGRSYNSPLHF. The CDR3 DNA reads as TGTGCCAGCAGCTCCCCTTCAGGGGCAGGTCGCTCCTATAATTCACCCCTCCACTTT.

The V gene is TRBV4-1, the J gene TRBJ2-7, with unresolved D. Germline V gives CDR1 MGHRA, CDR2 YSYEKL. The CDR3 is 16 amino acids. Between the trimmed V and J ends, which lost 0 bases and 1 base, there was a span of 13 bases. CDR3 sequence reads: CASSQDNMADSYEQYF. For the CDR3, the DNA is TGCGCCAGCAGCCAAGATAATATGGCGGATTCCTACGAGCAGTACTTC.

The chain carries TRBV28 and TRBJ1-2; TRBD1 aligns across 7 bases. This CDR3 comprises 13 residues. Trimming took 6 bases from V and 4 from J; bases not matched to a gene: 5. The germline V gene encodes CDR1 MDHEN and CDR2 SYDVKM. CDR3 DNA sequence: TGTGCCAGCAGACCAGGGACAGCCTATGGCTACACCTTC. It encodes CASRPGTAYGYTF.

This chain connects TRBV6-2 or TRBV6-3 to TRBJ2-5, with D possibly matching TRBD1 (6 bases). V was clipped by 4 bases and J by 5 bases, with 8 bases between them. The CDR3 runs to 12 residues. CDR1 MNHEY and CDR2 SVGEGT come from the germline V gene. The CDR3 DNA reads as TGTGCCAGCAGTTTAACAGGGGAGACCCAGTACTTC. Translating gives CASSLTGETQYF.

The V gene is TRBV7-6, the J gene TRBJ2-5; 13 nucleotides line up with TRBD2. J gave up 2 bases and V 6 bases, and 6 bases lay outside the gene matches. The germline gives CDR1 SGHVS, CDR2 FNYEAQ. The CDR3 is 16 amino acids. The CDR3 protein is CASRTRTSGGQETQYF. Written as DNA, the CDR3 is TGTGCCAGCAGAACAAGGACTAGCGGGGGACAAGAGACCCAGTACTTC. Looking up the rest from reference TRBV7-6 and TRBJ2-5 gives the full variable domain: GAGVSQSPRYKVTKRGQDVALRCDPISGHVSLYWYRQALGQGPEFLTYFNYEAQQDKSGLPNDRFSAERPEGSISTLTIQRTEQRDSAMYRCASRTRTSGGQETQYFGPGTRLLVL.

The chain joins TRBV6-2 or TRBV6-3 to TRBJ2-3, with a weak D call TRBD1 (8 bases). The CDR3 totals 16 residues. Germline CDR1 reads MNHEY; CDR2 reads SVGEGT. V shed 4 bases and J shed 3 bases, with 17 bases lying between them. CDR3 in amino acids: CASSSRTGRGTDTQYF. DNA of the CDR3: TGTGCCAGCAGTTCTCGGACAGGGAGGGGGACAGATACGCAGTATTTT.

The chain carries TRBV27 and TRBJ2-6; tentative D call: TRBD1 (5 bases). Between the trimmed V and J ends, which lost 2 bases and 1 base, there was a span of 9 bases. This CDR3 comprises 16 residues. The germline gives CDR1 MNHEY, CDR2 SMNVEV (reference sequence). The CDR3 nucleotides read TGTGCCAGCAGTTTAATCCCAGGGTCTGGGGCCAACGTCCTGACTTTC. Translated, it gives CASSLIPGSGANVLTF.

The J gene is TRBJ2-1, the V gene TRBV2, with TRBD2 matching 7 bases. The trim removed 4 bases at V and 7 bases at J, leaving 4 bases unmatched. Looked up from germline, CDR1 is SNHLY and CDR2 is FYNNEI. The CDR3 runs to 13 residues. CDR3 nucleotide sequence: TGTGCCAGCAGTGGAACTAGCGTTAATGAGCAGTTCTTC. Protein sequence: CASSGTSVNEQFF. The whole variable domain, filled in from reference TRBV2 and TRBJ2-1, reads EPEVTQTPSHQVTQMGQEVILRCVPISNHLYFYWYRQILGQKVEFLVSFYNNEISEKSEIFDDQFSVERPDGSNFTLKIRSTKLEDSAMYFCASSGTSVNEQFFGPGTRLTVL.

This chain joins TRBV7-3 and TRBJ2-1; a weak D match, TRBD1 (5 bases). The CDR3 covers 13 residues. Germline V gene data show CDR1 as SGHTA and CDR2 as FQGTGA. V lost 1 base and J lost 7, with 8 bases in between. In nucleotides, the CDR3 is TGTGCCAGCAGCTTAAACCCAGGGAATGAGCAGTTCTTC. This translates into CASSLNPGNEQFF.

The CDR3 sequence is CASSQVAVAANEKLFF. Here the CDR3 DNA reads TGCGCCAGCAGCCAAGTGGCGGTTGCGGCTAATGAAAAACTGTTTTTT. The chain combines TRBV4-3 with TRBJ1-4; no clear D. The CDR3 sequence is 16 residues long. Trimming left V 1 base short and J 3 bases short, with 12 bases between. Germline V gene data show CDR1 as LGHNA and CDR2 as YSLEER.